Sequencing of this TCR beta chain was carried out in a study of T cells in Graves' hyperthyroidism and ophthalmopathy. The TCR beta CDR3 regions underwent amplification using RNA transcripts as the source. The HTBI primer set served for first-round RT-PCR of the TCR CDR3. TCRdb reanalysed the multiplex PCR reads using MiXCR and keeps one entry per CDR3 protein. This table holds 300,000 to 450,000 distinct CDR3 sequences, around 13% found once. The CDR3 has 14 amino acids. The germline CDR1 and CDR2 sequences are LNHDA and SQIVND (reference sequence). J lost 6 bases, V lost 11 bases, and 15 bases had no gene match. Study observations and caveats: Most clonotypes expanded in thyroid above 0.001 were likewise present in blood.

From under 12 ml of fresh peripheral blood, PBMCs were isolated. Regarding this clonotype: Its antigen is not known.

The sequence derives from a young woman with Graves' ophthalmopathy. The sample comprised blood. The chain has TRBV19 and TRBJ1-1; 7 bases match TRBD1. CDR3 protein: CASTGDSFRPEAFF. The CDR3, as DNA: TGTGCCTCCACAGGGGACTCTTTCCGGCCTGAAGCTTTCTTT.